This T cell receptor (beta chain) was retrieved from a study of blood T cells in healthy people across ages. Primed by a sample-barcoded 5' primer and a J-beta primer mix, a second PCR proceeded for about 6 to 12 cycles. Paired-end reads containing CDR3 totaled no fewer than 2.5 million for each sample. One entry per CDR3 protein, called by TCRdb with MiXCR from the 5' RACE reads. The sample holds 600,000 to 650,000 distinct CDR3 sequences, 58% seen once. The CDR3 contains 14 residues. The ends were cut back, 3 bases at V and 4 bases at J, with 11 bases in the middle. CDR1 and CDR2 (germline): SGHAT, FQNNGV.

The TCR originated in a man between 60 and 75 years old in good health. The rearrangement links TRBV11-2 to TRBJ2-3, with D perhaps matching TRBD1 (6 bases). Source material: blood. The CDR3 DNA sequence: TGTGCCAGCAGCTTTATTCAGGGGTCAGATACGCAGTATTTT. Translating it yields CASSFIQGSDTQYF.